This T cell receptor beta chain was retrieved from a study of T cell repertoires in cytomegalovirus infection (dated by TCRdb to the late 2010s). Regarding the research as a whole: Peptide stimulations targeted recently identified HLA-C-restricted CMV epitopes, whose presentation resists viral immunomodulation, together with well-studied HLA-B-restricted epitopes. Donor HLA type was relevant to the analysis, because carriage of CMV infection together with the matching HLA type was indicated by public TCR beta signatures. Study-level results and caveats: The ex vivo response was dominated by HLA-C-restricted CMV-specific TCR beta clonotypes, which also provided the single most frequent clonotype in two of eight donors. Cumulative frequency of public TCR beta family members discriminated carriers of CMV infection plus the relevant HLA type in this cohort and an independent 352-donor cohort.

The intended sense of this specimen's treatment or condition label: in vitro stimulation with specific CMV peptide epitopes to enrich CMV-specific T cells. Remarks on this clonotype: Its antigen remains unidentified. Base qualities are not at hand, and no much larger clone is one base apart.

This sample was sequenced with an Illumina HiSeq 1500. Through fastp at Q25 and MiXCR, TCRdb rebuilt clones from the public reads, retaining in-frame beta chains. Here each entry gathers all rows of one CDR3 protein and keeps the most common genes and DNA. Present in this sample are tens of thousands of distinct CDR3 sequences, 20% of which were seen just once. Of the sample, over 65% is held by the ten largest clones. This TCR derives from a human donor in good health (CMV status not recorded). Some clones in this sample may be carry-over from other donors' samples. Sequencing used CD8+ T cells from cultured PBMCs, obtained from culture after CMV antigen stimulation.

The CDR3 protein sequence reads: CASSPGLAGNYEQYF. The nucleotide sequence is given as TGTGCCAGCAGTCCCGGACTAGCGGGGAACTACGAGCAGTACTTC. Recombination joined TRBV27 with TRBJ2-7; the central 12 bases match TRBD2. Trimmed from V: 5 bases; trimmed from J: 3 bases; junction bases lacking a gene match: 5. CDR1 and CDR2 are drawn from the germline V gene (reference sequence): MNHEY, SMNVEV. Spanning cysteine to phenylalanine, the CDR3 consists of 15 amino acids. Only CDR3 DNA remains: 45 bases, in frame from the first base.